This T cell receptor (beta chain) was observed in a study of shared clonotypes between healthy human individuals. Findings and caveats of the study: Specimens sampled were limited to blood, with tissue repertoires likely differing.

How the authors handled the data: Owing to the provision of junction-only sequences devoid of quality scores by immunoSEQ, filtering differed. The protocol was immunoSEQ multiplex PCR, while the TCRdb copy is restricted to in-frame clones and leaves out a portion. V, J and clone size reflect that table, while D and trimming were determined from the DNA. The data show approximately 640,000 clones, 90% seen once. In the case of this clone: The antigen remains unidentified.

Deletions cut 6 bases from V and 5 bases from J, with 10 bases between. This CDR3 spans 12 amino acids. Looked up from germline, CDR1 is MNHEY and CDR2 is SMNVEV (reference sequence). The chain carries TRBV27 and TRBJ2-5; weak D call: TRBD1 (6 bases). The sample taken for sequencing was memory CD8+ T cells from PBMCs. Subset reported: CD45RO+ cells pooled with CCR7-negative TemRA cells. This sequence was found in a man younger than 30 in good health. Some clones in this sample may be carry-over from other donors' samples. The CDR3 protein is CASRHTGETQYF. The DNA for the CDR3 is TGTGCCAGCAGACACACAGGGGAGACCCAGTACTTC.